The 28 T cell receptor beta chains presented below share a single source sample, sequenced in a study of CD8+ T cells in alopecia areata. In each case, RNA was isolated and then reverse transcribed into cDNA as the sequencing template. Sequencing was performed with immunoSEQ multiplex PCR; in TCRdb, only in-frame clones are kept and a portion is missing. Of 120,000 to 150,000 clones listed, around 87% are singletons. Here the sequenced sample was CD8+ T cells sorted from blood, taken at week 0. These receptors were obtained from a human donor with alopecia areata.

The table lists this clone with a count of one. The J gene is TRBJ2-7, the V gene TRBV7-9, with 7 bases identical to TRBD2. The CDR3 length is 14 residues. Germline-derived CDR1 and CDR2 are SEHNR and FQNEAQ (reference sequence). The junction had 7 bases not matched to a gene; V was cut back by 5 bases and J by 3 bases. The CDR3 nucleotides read TGTGCCAGCAGCCTCCGGGGGGATTACTACGAGCAGTACTTC. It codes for CASSLRGDYYEQYF.

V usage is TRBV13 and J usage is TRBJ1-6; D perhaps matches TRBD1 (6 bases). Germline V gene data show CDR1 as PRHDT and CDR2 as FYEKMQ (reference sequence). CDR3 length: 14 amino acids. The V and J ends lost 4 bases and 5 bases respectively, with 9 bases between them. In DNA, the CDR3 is TGTGCCAGCAGCTCTACAGGGAATAATTCACCCCTCCACTTT. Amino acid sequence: CASSSTGNNSPLHF.

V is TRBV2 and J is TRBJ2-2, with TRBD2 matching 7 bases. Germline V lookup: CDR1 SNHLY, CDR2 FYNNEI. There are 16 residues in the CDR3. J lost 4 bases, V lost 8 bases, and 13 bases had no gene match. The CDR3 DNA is TGTGCCAGCCTTGGGGGTGAGCGGGGTGCCACCGGGGAGCTGTTTTTT. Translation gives CASLGGERGATGELFF.

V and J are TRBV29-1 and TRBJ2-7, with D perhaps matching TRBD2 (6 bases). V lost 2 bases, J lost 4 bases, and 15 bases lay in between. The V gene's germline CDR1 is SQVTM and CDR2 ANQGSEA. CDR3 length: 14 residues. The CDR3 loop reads CSVEKVSGSYEQYF. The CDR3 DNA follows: TGCAGCGTTGAAAAGGTTAGCGGTTCTTACGAGCAGTACTTC.

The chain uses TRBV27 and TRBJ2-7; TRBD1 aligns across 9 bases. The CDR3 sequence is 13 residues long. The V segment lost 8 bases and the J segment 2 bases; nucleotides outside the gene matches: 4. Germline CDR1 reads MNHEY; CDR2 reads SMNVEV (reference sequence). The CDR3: CASSDRGPYEQYF. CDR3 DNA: TGTGCCAGCTCGGACAGGGGTCCCTACGAGCAGTACTTC.

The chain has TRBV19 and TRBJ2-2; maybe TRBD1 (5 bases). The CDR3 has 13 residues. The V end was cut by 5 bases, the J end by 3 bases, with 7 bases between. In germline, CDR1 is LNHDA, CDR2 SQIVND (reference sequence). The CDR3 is CASSLTDTGELFF. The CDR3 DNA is TGTGCCAGTAGTTTGACAGACACCGGGGAGCTGTTTTTT.

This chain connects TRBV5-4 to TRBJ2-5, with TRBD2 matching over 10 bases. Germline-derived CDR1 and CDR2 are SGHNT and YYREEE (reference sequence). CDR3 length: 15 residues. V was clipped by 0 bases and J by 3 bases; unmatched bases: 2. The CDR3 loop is CASSLDLAGEETQYF. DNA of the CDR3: TGTGCCAGCAGCTTGGATCTAGCGGGAGAAGAGACCCAGTACTTC. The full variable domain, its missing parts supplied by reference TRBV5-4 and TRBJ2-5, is ETGVTQSPTHLIKTRGQQVTLRCSSQSGHNTVSWYQQALGQGPQFIFQYYREEENGRGNFPPRFSGLQFPNYSSELNVNALELDDSALYLCASSLDLAGEETQYFGPGTRLLVL.

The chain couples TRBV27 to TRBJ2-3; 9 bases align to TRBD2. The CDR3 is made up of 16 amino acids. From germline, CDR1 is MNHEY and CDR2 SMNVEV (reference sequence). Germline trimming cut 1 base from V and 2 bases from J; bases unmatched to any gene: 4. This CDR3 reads CASSLWASGNTDTQYF. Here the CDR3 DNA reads TGTGCCAGCAGTTTATGGGCTAGCGGGAACACAGATACGCAGTATTTT.

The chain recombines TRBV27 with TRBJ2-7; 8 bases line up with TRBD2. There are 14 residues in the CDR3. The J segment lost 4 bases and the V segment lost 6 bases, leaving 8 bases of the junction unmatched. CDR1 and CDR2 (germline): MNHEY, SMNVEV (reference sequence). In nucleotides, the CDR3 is TGTGCCAGCAGCCCCGGACTAGCTAAGTACGAGCAGTACTTC. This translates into CASSPGLAKYEQYF.

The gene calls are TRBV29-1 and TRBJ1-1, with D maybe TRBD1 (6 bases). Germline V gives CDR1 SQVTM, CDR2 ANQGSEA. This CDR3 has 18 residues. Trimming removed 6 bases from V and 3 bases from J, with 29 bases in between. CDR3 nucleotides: TGCAGCGTCAACGACCGACACAGGGACTCCAGGATGTACACTGAAGCTTTCTTT. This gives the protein CSVNDRHRDSRMYTEAFF.

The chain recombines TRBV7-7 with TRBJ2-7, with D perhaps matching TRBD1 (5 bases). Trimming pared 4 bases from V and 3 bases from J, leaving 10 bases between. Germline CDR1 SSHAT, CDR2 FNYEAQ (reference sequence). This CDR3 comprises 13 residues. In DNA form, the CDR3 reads TGTGCCAGCAGCTCAATCGACAGCTACGAGCAGTACTTC. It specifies CASSSIDSYEQYF.

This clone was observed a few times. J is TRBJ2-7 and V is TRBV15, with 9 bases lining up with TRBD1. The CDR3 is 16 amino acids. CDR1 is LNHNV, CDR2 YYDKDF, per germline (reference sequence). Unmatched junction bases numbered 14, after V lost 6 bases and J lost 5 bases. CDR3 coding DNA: TGTGCCACCAGACCCGTAACAGGGGGCGCGGAGGACGAGCAGTACTTC. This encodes CATRPVTGGAEDEQYF.

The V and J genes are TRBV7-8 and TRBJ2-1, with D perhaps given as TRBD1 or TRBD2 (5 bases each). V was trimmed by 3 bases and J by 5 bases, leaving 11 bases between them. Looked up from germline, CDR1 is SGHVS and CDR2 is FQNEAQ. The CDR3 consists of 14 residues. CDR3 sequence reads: CASSFGTENNEQFF. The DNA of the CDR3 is TGTGCCAGCAGCTTCGGGACGGAAAACAATGAGCAGTTCTTC.

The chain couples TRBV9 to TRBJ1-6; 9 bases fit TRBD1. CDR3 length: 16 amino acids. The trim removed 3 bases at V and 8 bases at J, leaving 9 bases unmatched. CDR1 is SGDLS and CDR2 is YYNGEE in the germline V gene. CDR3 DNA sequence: TGTGCCAGCAGCGGACAGGGGGAGTATGTCGATTCACCCCTCCACTTT. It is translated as CASSGQGEYVDSPLHF.

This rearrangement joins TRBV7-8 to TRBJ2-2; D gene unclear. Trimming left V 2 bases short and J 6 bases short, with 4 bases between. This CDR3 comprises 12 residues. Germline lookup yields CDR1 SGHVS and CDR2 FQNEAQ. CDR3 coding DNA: TGTGCCAGCAGCTTATCGTCCGGGGAGCTGTTTTTT. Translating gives CASSLSSGELFF.

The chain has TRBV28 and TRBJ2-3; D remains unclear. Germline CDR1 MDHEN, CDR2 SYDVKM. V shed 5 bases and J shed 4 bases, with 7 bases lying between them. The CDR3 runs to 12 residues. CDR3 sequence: CASSMYSDTQYF. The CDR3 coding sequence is TGTGCCAGCAGTATGTACTCAGATACGCAGTATTTT.

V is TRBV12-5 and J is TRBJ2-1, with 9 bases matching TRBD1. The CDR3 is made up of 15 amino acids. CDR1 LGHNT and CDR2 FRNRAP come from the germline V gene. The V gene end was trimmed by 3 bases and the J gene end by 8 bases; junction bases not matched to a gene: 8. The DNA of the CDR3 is TGTGCTAGTGGTTTCCGGGGGGACAGGGTTCATGAGCAGTTCTTC. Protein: CASGFRGDRVHEQFF.

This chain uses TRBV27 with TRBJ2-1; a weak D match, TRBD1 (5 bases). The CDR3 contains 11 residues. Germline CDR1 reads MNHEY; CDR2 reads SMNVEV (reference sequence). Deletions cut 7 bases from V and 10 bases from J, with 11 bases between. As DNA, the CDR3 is TGTGCCAGCACCGACAGACTGGAGCAGTTCTTC. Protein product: CASTDRLEQFF.

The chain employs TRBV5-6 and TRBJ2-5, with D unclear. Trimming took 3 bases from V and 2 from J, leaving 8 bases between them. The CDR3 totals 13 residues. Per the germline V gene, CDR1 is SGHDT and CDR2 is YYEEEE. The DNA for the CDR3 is TGTGCCAGCAGCTCACAAGGTCAAGAGACCCAGTACTTC. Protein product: CASSSQGQETQYF.

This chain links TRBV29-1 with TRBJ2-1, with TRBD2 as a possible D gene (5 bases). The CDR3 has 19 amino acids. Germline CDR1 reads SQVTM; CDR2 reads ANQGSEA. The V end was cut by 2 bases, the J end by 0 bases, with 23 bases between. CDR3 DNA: TGCAGCGTTGAAAGGGCTCCGTGGACTCGACAAAACTCCTACAATGAGCAGTTCTTC. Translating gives CSVERAPWTRQNSYNEQFF.

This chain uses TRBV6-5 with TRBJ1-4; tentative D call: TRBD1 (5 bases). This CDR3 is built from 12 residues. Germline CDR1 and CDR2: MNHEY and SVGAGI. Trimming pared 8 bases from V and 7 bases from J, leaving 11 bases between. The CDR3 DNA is TGTGCCAGCTCCCCGGGGGGTGAAAAACTGTTTTTT. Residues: CASSPGGEKLFF.

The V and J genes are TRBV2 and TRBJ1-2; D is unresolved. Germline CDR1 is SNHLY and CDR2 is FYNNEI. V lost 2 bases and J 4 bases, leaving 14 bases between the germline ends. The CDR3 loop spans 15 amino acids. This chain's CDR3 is CASSESSADFYGYTF. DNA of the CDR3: TGTGCCAGCAGTGAATCTTCGGCCGATTTCTATGGCTACACCTTC.

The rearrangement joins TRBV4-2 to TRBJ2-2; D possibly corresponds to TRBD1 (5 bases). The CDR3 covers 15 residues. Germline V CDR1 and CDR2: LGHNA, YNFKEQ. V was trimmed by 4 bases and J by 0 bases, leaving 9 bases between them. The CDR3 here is CASSRTSSNTGELFF. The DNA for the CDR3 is TGTGCCAGCAGCCGGACAAGTTCGAACACCGGGGAGCTGTTTTTT.

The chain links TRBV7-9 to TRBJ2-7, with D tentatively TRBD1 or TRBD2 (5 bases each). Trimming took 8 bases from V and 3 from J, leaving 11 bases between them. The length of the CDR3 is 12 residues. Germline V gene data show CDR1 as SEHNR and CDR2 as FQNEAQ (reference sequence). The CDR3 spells CASGDGYYEQYF. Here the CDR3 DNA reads TGTGCCAGCGGGGACGGGTACTACGAGCAGTACTTC.

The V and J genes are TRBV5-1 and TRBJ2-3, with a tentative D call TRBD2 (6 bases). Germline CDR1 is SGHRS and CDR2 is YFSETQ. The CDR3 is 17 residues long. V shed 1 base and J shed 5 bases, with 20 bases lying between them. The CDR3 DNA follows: TGCGCCAGCAGCTTGTTGGCGGGGTCGGGTCTAGAAGATACGCAGTATTTT. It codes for CASSLLAGSGLEDTQYF.

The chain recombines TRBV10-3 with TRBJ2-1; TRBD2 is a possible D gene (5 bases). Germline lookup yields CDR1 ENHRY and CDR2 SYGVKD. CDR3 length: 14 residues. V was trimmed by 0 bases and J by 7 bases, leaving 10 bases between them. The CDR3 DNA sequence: TGTGCCATCAGTGAGTCGAACTCGGGGAATGAGCAGTTCTTC. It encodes CAISESNSGNEQFF.

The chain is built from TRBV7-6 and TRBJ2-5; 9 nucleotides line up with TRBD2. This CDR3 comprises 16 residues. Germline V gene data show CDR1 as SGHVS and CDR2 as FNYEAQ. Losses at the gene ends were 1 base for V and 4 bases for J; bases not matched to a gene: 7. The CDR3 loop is CASSLGFSGGIETQYF. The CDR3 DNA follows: TGTGCCAGCAGCTTAGGTTTTAGCGGGGGAATAGAGACCCAGTACTTC.

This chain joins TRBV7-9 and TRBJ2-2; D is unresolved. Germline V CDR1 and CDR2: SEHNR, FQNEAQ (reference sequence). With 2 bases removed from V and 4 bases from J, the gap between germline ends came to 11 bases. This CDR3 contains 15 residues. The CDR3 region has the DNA TGTGCCAGCAGCTTACCCGCTTCCCCCACCGGGGAGCTGTTTTTT. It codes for CASSLPASPTGELFF. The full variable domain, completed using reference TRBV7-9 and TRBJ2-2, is DTGVSQNPRHKITKRGQNVTFRCDPISEHNRLYWYRQTLGQGPEFLTYFQNEAQLEKSRLLSDRFSAERPKGSFSTLEIQRTEQGDSAMYLCASSLPASPTGELFFGEGSRLTVL.